This is a list of T cell receptor beta chains from one sample in a study of cytomegalovirus exposure and HLA in healthy donors. Repertoires were generated with immunoSEQ multiplex PCR, while TCRdb's copy carries only in-frame clones and drops some. Among approximately 190,000 clones listed, roughly four fifths were seen once. Sequences were obtained from PBMCs. These receptor sequences come from a woman aged 45-60 years in good health and CMV-seropositive. Each CDR3 is given with its conserved first and last residue. The D gene is left open where the match is weak. Clone size is stated in some rows and not others, as once, few, many or a class when expanded.

clone size: NA; V gene: TRBV13; J gene: TRBJ2-7; D gene: NA; CDR3 protein: CASSQQGRHYEQYF; CDR3 DNA: TGTGCCAGCAGCCAGCAGGGGCGGCACTACGAGCAGTACTTC
clone size: NA; V gene: TRBV7-9; J gene: TRBJ1-4; D gene: NA; CDR3 protein: CASSLEGTANEKLFF; CDR3 DNA: TGTGCCAGCAGCTTGGAGGGTACCGCTAATGAAAAACTGTTTTTT
clone size: NA; V gene: TRBV29-1; J gene: TRBJ1-1; D gene: NA; CDR3 protein: CSVADTMNTEAFF; CDR3 DNA: TGCAGCGTTGCGGACACCATGAACACTGAAGCTTTCTTT
clone size: NA; V gene: TRBV2; J gene: TRBJ1-5; D gene: NA; CDR3 protein: CASSVTALSNQPQHF; CDR3 DNA: TGTGCCAGCAGTGTGACAGCCCTTAGCAATCAGCCCCAGCATTTT
clone size: few; V gene: TRBV6-5; J gene: TRBJ2-7; D gene: TRBD1; CDR3 protein: CASRWGQGRHEQYF; CDR3 DNA: TGTGCCAGCAGATGGGGACAGGGAAGGCACGAGCAGTACTTC
clone size: NA; V gene: TRBV7-9; J gene: TRBJ1-4; D gene: NA; CDR3 protein: CSSSPRGGATNEKLFF; CDR3 DNA: TGTTCCAGCAGCCCCCGTGGGGGGGCCACTAATGAAAAACTGTTTTTT
clone size: NA; V gene: TRBV4-1; J gene: TRBJ2-2; D gene: TRBD1; CDR3 protein: CASSKTGANTGELFF; CDR3 DNA: TGCGCCAGCAGCAAGACAGGGGCGAACACCGGGGAGCTGTTTTTT
clone size: NA; V gene: TRBV30; J gene: TRBJ2-4; D gene: TRBD1; CDR3 protein: CAWSEDREAKNIQYF; CDR3 DNA: TGTGCCTGGAGCGAGGACAGGGAGGCCAAAAACATTCAGTACTTC
clone size: NA; V gene: TRBV6-1; J gene: TRBJ1-6; D gene: TRBD1; CDR3 protein: CASSDGGTGVSPLHF; CDR3 DNA: TGTGCCAGCAGTGACGGCGGGACAGGGGTATCACCCCTCCACTTT
clone size: NA; V gene: TRBV2; J gene: TRBJ2-7; D gene: TRBD1; CDR3 protein: CASTGQGSSYEQYF; CDR3 DNA: TGTGCCAGCACTGGACAGGGAAGCTCCTACGAGCAGTACTTC
clone size: NA; V gene: TRBV2; J gene: TRBJ2-3; D gene: TRBD2; CDR3 protein: CASSEARSGGTDTQYF; CDR3 DNA: TGTGCCAGCAGTGAAGCGCGGAGCGGGGGCACAGATACGCAGTATTTT
clone size: NA; V gene: TRBV7-9; J gene: TRBJ1-2; D gene: NA; CDR3 protein: CASSLDSKSYGYTF; CDR3 DNA: TGTGCCAGCAGCTTAGACAGCAAGTCCTATGGCTACACCTTC
clone size: NA; V gene: TRBV28; J gene: TRBJ1-2; D gene: NA; CDR3 protein: CASTPGQTFNYGYTF; CDR3 DNA: TGTGCCAGCACCCCTGGACAGACTTTTAACTATGGCTACACCTTC
clone size: NA; V gene: TRBV10-3; J gene: TRBJ2-3; D gene: TRBD2; CDR3 protein: CAINPLAGGGSDTQYF; CDR3 DNA: TGTGCCATCAACCCACTAGCGGGGGGTGGTTCAGATACGCAGTATTTT
clone size: few; V gene: TRBV4-3; J gene: TRBJ1-1; D gene: NA; CDR3 protein: CASSQDTQGNEAFF; CDR3 DNA: TGCGCCAGCAGCCAAGATACCCAGGGCAATGAAGCTTTCTTT
clone size: NA; V gene: TRBV7-9; J gene: TRBJ2-1; D gene: NA; CDR3 protein: CASTYPGSYNEQFF; CDR3 DNA: TGTGCCAGCACCTATCCGGGGTCCTACAATGAGCAGTTCTTC
clone size: NA; V gene: TRBV6-6; J gene: TRBJ2-1; D gene: NA; CDR3 protein: CASSYGGISYNEQFF; CDR3 DNA: TGTGCCAGCAGTTACGGCGGGATAAGCTACAATGAGCAGTTCTTC
clone size: NA; V gene: TRBV13; J gene: TRBJ2-1; D gene: NA; CDR3 protein: CASSLKSFGGRVLNEQFF; CDR3 DNA: TGTGCCAGCAGCTTGAAGTCCTTTGGGGGGAGAGTTCTGAATGAGCAGTTCTTC
clone size: NA; V gene: TRBV28; J gene: TRBJ2-1; D gene: TRBD2; CDR3 protein: CASSLIERGLATFF; CDR3 DNA: TGTGCCAGCAGTTTAATAGAAAGGGGACTAGCCACCTTCTTC
clone size: NA; V gene: TRBV2; J gene: TRBJ2-1; D gene: NA; CDR3 protein: CASSRGGSANEQFF; CDR3 DNA: TGTGCCAGTTCCAGGGGTGGTTCAGCGAATGAGCAGTTCTTC
clone size: few; V gene: TRBV30; J gene: TRBJ2-5; D gene: NA; CDR3 protein: CAWSEGLLETQYF; CDR3 DNA: TGTGCCTGGAGTGAGGGACTTTTAGAGACCCAGTACTTC
clone size: NA; V gene: TRBV28; J gene: TRBJ2-3; D gene: NA; CDR3 protein: CASSPGGADTQYF; CDR3 DNA: TGTGCCAGTAGTCCGGGGGGCGCAGATACGCAGTATTTT
clone size: NA; V gene: TRBV2; J gene: TRBJ2-7; D gene: TRBD1; CDR3 protein: CASRTGSDEQYF; CDR3 DNA: TGTGCCAGCAGGACAGGGTCCGACGAGCAGTACTTC
clone size: once; V gene: TRBV5-1; J gene: TRBJ2-5; D gene: TRBD1; CDR3 protein: CASIGTDPEETQYF; CDR3 DNA: TGCGCCAGCATCGGGACAGATCCTGAAGAGACCCAGTACTTC
clone size: NA; V gene: TRBV30; J gene: TRBJ2-1; D gene: NA; CDR3 protein: CAWGQWGSSYNEQFF; CDR3 DNA: TGTGCCTGGGGGCAATGGGGCAGCTCCTACAATGAGCAGTTCTTC
clone size: NA; V gene: TRBV18; J gene: TRBJ1-1; D gene: NA; CDR3 protein: CASSPRSQANPMNTEAFF; CDR3 DNA: TGTGCCAGCTCACCAAGGTCGCAGGCGAATCCCATGAACACTGAAGCTTTCTTT
clone size: NA; V gene: TRBV2; J gene: TRBJ2-7; D gene: TRBD2; CDR3 protein: CASSEGLAGGVYEQYF; CDR3 DNA: TGTGCCAGCAGTGAAGGACTAGCGGGGGGCGTATACGAGCAGTACTTC
clone size: NA; V gene: TRBV4-3; J gene: TRBJ2-7; D gene: NA; CDR3 protein: CASSQGVGSNYEQYF; CDR3 DNA: TGCGCCAGCAGCCAAGGAGTAGGGAGTAACTACGAGCAGTACTTC
clone size: NA; V gene: TRBV28; J gene: TRBJ2-6; D gene: TRBD2; CDR3 protein: CASSLGGFGANGLTF; CDR3 DNA: TGTGCCAGCAGTTTGGGGGGGTTTGGGGCCAACGGCCTGACTTTC
clone size: NA; V gene: TRBV23-1; J gene: TRBJ1-2; D gene: TRBD1; CDR3 protein: CASSQPRDRDRNLLTSRGYTF; CDR3 DNA: TGCGCCAGCAGTCAACCTCGGGACCGGGACAGGAACCTATTAACCTCGCGCGGCTACACCTTC
clone size: NA; V gene: TRBV7-9; J gene: TRBJ1-1; D gene: NA; CDR3 protein: CASSLGYRATEAFF; CDR3 DNA: TGTGCCAGCAGCTTAGGCTACAGGGCCACTGAAGCTTTCTTT